A selection of T cell receptor beta chains follows, all from one sample in a study of blood T cell repertoires in COVID-19. Sequenced by immunoSEQ multiplex PCR; TCRdb stores in-frame clones only, minus some. The sample holds approximately 120,000 clones, approximately 85% seen once. Specimen: peripheral blood. The receptors were gathered from a human donor in a cohort sampled during active COVID-19. The CDR3 runs from the conserved cysteine through the conserved F or W. Each record gives: D gene, clone size, V gene, J gene, CDR3 DNA, CDR3 protein. A D gene is named only where the DNA matches it firmly. Part of the rows lack a size; the others show once, few, many or a class for expanded clones.

.,.,TRBV11-2,TRBJ2-1,TGTGCCAGCAGCTTAGCGCTCGCTAGCATCAATGAGCAGTTCTTC,CASSLALASINEQFF
TRBD1,.,TRBV30,TRBJ2-7,TGTGCCTGGCAACAGGGGGAGATAGTGATGAGCTCCTACGAGCAGTACTTC,CAWQQGEIVMSSYEQYF
.,.,TRBV5-6,TRBJ1-1,TGTGCCAGCAGCCCCGGGGGGACTGAAGCTTTCTTT,CASSPGGTEAFF
TRBD2,.,TRBV3-1/TRBV3-2,TRBJ2-5,TGTGCCAGCAGCCCCGGACTAGCGGGGGCCCCGACCCAGTACTTC,CASSPGLAGAPTQYF
.,few,TRBV9,TRBJ1-5,TGTGCCAGCAGCGTAGGATCGACACACCAGCCCCAGCATTTT,CASSVGSTHQPQHF
.,.,TRBV6-2/TRBV6-3,TRBJ2-3,TGTGCCAGCAGTTACTCGCGGAGCACAGATACGCAGTATTTT,CASSYSRSTDTQYF
.,.,TRBV5-1,TRBJ1-2,TGCGCCAGCAGCTTGGCGGGGGGCGATGGCTACACCTTC,CASSLAGGDGYTF
.,.,TRBV27,TRBJ1-1,TGTGCCAGCAGTCCCTCACGGGGGGACACTGAAGCTTTCTTT,CASSPSRGDTEAFF
.,.,TRBV7-3,TRBJ1-1,TGTGCCAGCAGCTTAGCGGGGGACACTGAAGCTTTCTTT,CASSLAGDTEAFF
.,.,TRBV19,TRBJ1-1,TGTGCCAGTAGTCCTGCGGGACGCTCCAGGGCTGAAGCTTTCTTT,CASSPAGRSRAEAFF
TRBD1,.,TRBV5-4,TRBJ1-1,TGTGCCAGCAGCGTAGACAGGGAAGTGACTGAAGCTTTCTTT,CASSVDREVTEAFF
.,once,TRBV6-4,TRBJ2-1,TGTGCCAGCAGTGACAGGAGGGACAGTGAGCAGTTCTTC,CASSDRRDSEQFF
TRBD2,.,TRBV5-4,TRBJ2-5,TGTGCCAGCAGCTTGCGGGTAGCGGGGGGGGAGACCCAGTACTTC,CASSLRVAGGETQYF
.,.,TRBV4-3,TRBJ1-5,TGCGCCAGCAGCCAAGGGGGCAGGGGATCTCAGCCCCAGCATTTT,CASSQGGRGSQPQHF
TRBD2,few,TRBV7-2,TRBJ2-3,TGTGCCAGCAGCTTAGACGGGGGGGACACAGATACGCAGTATTTT,CASSLDGGDTDTQYF
.,.,TRBV5-1,TRBJ1-2,TGCGCCAGCAGCTTGGAATCGGGACAACTCTTCTATGGCTACACCTTC,CASSLESGQLFYGYTF
.,.,TRBV3-1/TRBV3-2,TRBJ1-4,TGTGCCAGCAGACATACTAGTGAAAAACTGTTTTTT,CASRHTSEKLFF
TRBD1,.,TRBV19,TRBJ1-2,TGTGCCAGTAGTCCCAAGACAGGGTCTAACTATGGCTACACCTTC,CASSPKTGSNYGYTF
TRBD1,.,TRBV5-1,TRBJ2-5,TGCGCCAGCAGACAGGGGACGACGGAGACCCAGTACTTC,CASRQGTTETQYF
TRBD1,.,TRBV15,TRBJ2-5,TGTGCCACCAGTCACGGACAGGGGGTAGAGACCCAGTACTTC,CATSHGQGVETQYF
TRBD2,.,TRBV6-1,TRBJ2-3,TGTGCCAGCAGTGAAATAGCGGGGGGGGGACCAGATACGCAGTATTTT,CASSEIAGGGPDTQYF
TRBD1,.,TRBV27,TRBJ1-2,TGTGCCAGCGGGACAGGGAACTACACCTTC,CASGTGNYTF
.,once,TRBV28,TRBJ1-1,TGTGCCAGCGGGGAGGGACGAACGGGCGCTGAAGCTTTCTTT,CASGEGRTGAEAFF
.,.,TRBV18,TRBJ2-7,TGTGCCAGCTCACCGCCCCGAATGGGGACTGGCTACGAGCAGTACTTC,CASSPPRMGTGYEQYF
TRBD1,.,TRBV6-5,TRBJ1-2,TGTGCCAGCAGACGAAAGACAGGGACTGGCTACACCTTC,CASRRKTGTGYTF
.,.,TRBV11-3,TRBJ2-2,TGTGCCAGCAGCCAATCTACGGTAACCACGACCGGGGAGCTGTTTTTT,CASSQSTVTTTGELFF
.,.,TRBV2,TRBJ2-1,TGTGCCAGCAGTGAGGGCCAATACAATGAGCAGTTCTTC,CASSEGQYNEQFF
.,.,TRBV5-8,TRBJ2-2,TGTGCCAGCAGCTTGGTAGCAACCGGGGAGCTGTTTTTT,CASSLVATGELFF
.,.,TRBV2,TRBJ1-4,TGTGCCAGCAGTGGCCGCATGGGGGGAAAACTGTTTTTT,CASSGRMGGKLFF
.,.,TRBV11-2,TRBJ1-2,TGTGCCAGCAGCACCCAGGCGATAGCTAACTATGGCTACACCTTC,CASSTQAIANYGYTF
.,.,TRBV7-6,TRBJ2-2,TGTGCCAGCAGGATACTAGAAGGCGGCACCGGGGAGCTGTTTTTT,CASRILEGGTGELFF
.,.,TRBV6-5,TRBJ2-3,TGTGCCAGCAGTCCCGGCCGAGGGCGCACAGATACGCAGTATTTT,CASSPGRGRTDTQYF
TRBD1,.,TRBV19,TRBJ1-2,TGTGCCAGTCGGCGGGACAGGGCAACCTATGGCTACACCTTC,CASRRDRATYGYTF
.,.,TRBV3-1/TRBV3-2,TRBJ2-5,TGTGCCAGCAGCCAAGATGGTCTAGATCAAGAGACCCAGTACTTC,CASSQDGLDQETQYF
.,.,TRBV6-5,TRBJ2-2,TGTGCCAGCAGTAGGTGGGAGACCGGGGAGCTGTTTTTT,CASSRWETGELFF
.,once,TRBV19,TRBJ1-5,TGTGCCAGCCAGGTGGGGGGACAGCCCCAGCATTTT,CASQVGGQPQHF
TRBD1,.,TRBV6-6,TRBJ2-2,TGTGCCAGCAGCCGAGGGACAGGGAGCGGGGAGCTGTTTTTT,CASSRGTGSGELFF
TRBD2,.,TRBV6-4,TRBJ2-3,TGTGCCAGCAGCCAACTAGCGGGGGACACAGATACGCAGTATTTT,CASSQLAGDTDTQYF
TRBD1,once,TRBV7-2,TRBJ1-4,TGTGCCAGCAGCCGTCAGGGACAGGGGAATGAAAAACTGTTTTTT,CASSRQGQGNEKLFF
.,.,TRBV30,TRBJ1-2,TGTGCCTGGAGTGTCGGAGACTCCTATGGCTACACCTTC,CAWSVGDSYGYTF
TRBD1,.,TRBV11-2,TRBJ2-2,TGTGCCAGCAGCCGCCTCCTTGACAGGGTATTGACCGGGGAGCTGTTTTTT,CASSRLLDRVLTGELFF
TRBD2,.,TRBV4-3,TRBJ2-1,TGCGCCAGCAGCCCTCTAGCGGGAGCACACAATGAGCAGTTCTTC,CASSPLAGAHNEQFF
.,.,TRBV5-1,TRBJ2-2,TGCGCCAGCAGCTTCCAGGGGACCCCCGGGGAGCTGTTTTTT,CASSFQGTPGELFF
.,.,TRBV27,TRBJ1-2,TGTGCCAGAAAACCGCAGGGGAACCCTTCGAGCTACACCTTC,CARKPQGNPSSYTF
.,.,TRBV27,TRBJ1-1,TGTGCCAGCAGTTATCAGGGAATGAACACTGAAGCTTTCTTT,CASSYQGMNTEAFF
.,.,TRBV12-3/TRBV12-4,TRBJ1-2,TGTGCCAGCAGTTTGATCAGGGAGGGTGGCTACACCTTC,CASSLIREGGYTF
.,.,TRBV20-1,TRBJ1-3,TGCAGTGCTAGCCTTGGAAACACCATATATTTT,CSASLGNTIYF
TRBD1,.,TRBV2,TRBJ1-4,TGTGCCGAGGGGGGACAGCCTAATGAAAAACTGTTTTTT,CAEGGQPNEKLFF
.,.,TRBV9,TRBJ1-3,TGTGCCATCAAAAGGGAGGAGGGCCTTTTGAACACCATATATTTT,CAIKREEGLLNTIYF
TRBD2,once,TRBV19,TRBJ2-1,TGTGCCAGTAGGTTCACGACTAGCGGGAGTTCCCCTAGTGAGCAGTTCTTC,CASRFTTSGSSPSEQFF
.,.,TRBV19,TRBJ2-2,TGTGCCAGTAGTGCCGGGATGATCGGGGAGCTGTTTTTT,CASSAGMIGELFF
.,.,TRBV6-6,TRBJ2-5,TGTGCCAGCAGTCACCCTCGACGGGGGCAAGAGACCCAGTACTTC,CASSHPRRGQETQYF
.,.,TRBV6-5,TRBJ1-1,TGTGCCAGCAGCCGCTCCGTCCCCTCGGGCACTGAAGCTTTCTTT,CASSRSVPSGTEAFF
TRBD1,.,TRBV5-4,TRBJ2-5,TGTGCCAGCAGCCAAGGACAGGGGATTGAGACCCAGTACTTC,CASSQGQGIETQYF